These 17 T cell receptor beta chains originate from one sample sequenced in a study of human T cells and chemical hapten exposure. Noted time point: patch test 2, 6 weeks after DPC sensitization. Treatment denoted: therapeutic diphenylcyclopropenone sensitization with weekly scalp DPC. Blood, whole and unfractionated, served as the source for total RNA extraction. Via MiXCR, TCRdb re-called the RACE reads, giving one row per CDR3 protein. Altogether 35,000 to 45,000 distinct CDR3 sequences are present, approximately 9.6% being singletons, with the ten largest covering more than 13%. The specimen was whole blood, collected in connection with sensitization to the hapten diphenylcyclopropenone (DPC). The source is a woman aged 25 to 39 with alopecia areata. Some clones in this sample may be carry-over from other donors' samples.

This rearrangement joins TRBV5-4 to TRBJ2-5, with TRBD2 matching 10 bases. The CDR3 loop spans 14 amino acids. The germline V gene has CDR1 SGHNT and CDR2 YYREEE (reference sequence). V trimming: 6 bases; J trimming: 4 bases; junction bases outside the gene matches: 6. The CDR3 DNA reads as TGTGCCAGCACCAGCGGGGGGGCCGCAGAGACCCAGTACTTC. Translated: CASTSGGAAETQYF.

This chain uses TRBV2 with TRBJ2-1, with TRBD1 matching over 7 bases. Germline trimming cut 8 bases from V and 4 bases from J; bases unmatched to any gene: 11. Germline CDR1 is SNHLY and CDR2 is FYNNEI. This CDR3 region has 15 residues. CDR3 nucleotide sequence: TGTGCCAGCCGGGACAGACAACTAACATACAATGAGCAGTTCTTC. Protein: CASRDRQLTYNEQFF.

This clonotype was seen more than once but under ten times. The chain uses TRBV19 and TRBJ2-5, with TRBD1 matching over 7 bases. V shed 5 bases, J shed 5 bases, and the junction held 11 bases outside the gene matches. Germline CDR1 and CDR2: LNHDA and SQIVND (reference sequence). The CDR3 is 15 amino acids. CDR3 nucleotide sequence: TGTGCCAGTAGTGCCCTTGACAGGGTCCGGGAGACCCAGTACTTC. Encoded protein: CASSALDRVRETQYF.

This clonotype was counted at least ten times. The chain recombines TRBV6-5 with TRBJ2-7, with 13 nucleotides matching TRBD2. Germline-derived CDR1 and CDR2 are MNHEY and SVGAGI. Trimming cost V 0 bases and J 3 bases; bases outside gene matches: 8. This CDR3 contains 18 residues. The CDR3 loop reads CASSYSWTSGGAFYEQYF. For the CDR3, the DNA is TGTGCCAGCAGTTACTCATGGACTAGCGGGGGCGCTTTCTACGAGCAGTACTTC.

This clonotype turned up a few times. The rearrangement links TRBV15 to TRBJ2-1; 14 bases are a match to TRBD2. The length of the CDR3 is 16 residues. Per the germline V gene, CDR1 is LNHNV and CDR2 is YYDKDF (reference sequence). J was trimmed by 9 bases and V by 0 bases; bases with no gene match: 4. The DNA of the CDR3 is TGTGCCACCAGCAGAGAAGGGACTAGCGGGGGAGGTGAGCAGTTCTTC. This encodes CATSREGTSGGGEQFF.

In the case of this clonotype: With a much larger clone just one base away, this may be a read error. The J gene is TRBJ2-5, the V gene TRBV4-2; 14 bases line up with TRBD2. CDR3 length equals 17 residues. Germline V gene sequence: CDR1 LGHNA, CDR2 YNFKEQ. CDR3 residues: CASSPTSGGAFGESQYF. Here the CDR3 DNA reads TGTGCCAGCAGCCCGACTAGCGGGGGGGCCTTCGGAGAGTCCCAGTACTTC.

This clonotype was observed a few times. V is TRBV5-1 and J is TRBJ2-1; D might be TRBD1 or TRBD2, each matching 5 bases. Germline V gives CDR1 SGHRS, CDR2 YFSETQ. V was trimmed by 4 bases and J by 0 bases, leaving 11 bases between them. The CDR3 covers 15 residues. For the CDR3, the DNA is TGCGCCAGCAGCCGGGACGGAGACTCCTACAATGAGCAGTTCTTC. Translating gives CASSRDGDSYNEQFF.

As concerns this clonotype: One base away lies a much larger clone, so this may be a sequencing read error. This sequence joins TRBV5-1 and TRBJ1-1; TRBD1 matches at 10 bases. The CDR3 has 14 residues. Germline assignment: CDR1 SGHRS and CDR2 YFSETQ. The CDR3 DNA follows: TGCACCAGCAGCCTGGGACAGGGGTTGACTGAAGCTTTCTTT. Residues: CTSSLGQGLTEAFF.

The sample holds many counts of this clonotype. CDR3 sequence: CASSERGSGAGFSPLHF. The CDR3, as DNA: TGCGCCAGCAGCGAAAGAGGCTCGGGGGCCGGATTTTCACCCCTCCACTTT. The chain joins TRBV5-1 to TRBJ1-6; possible D gene TRBD1, 6 bases. Germline CDR1 SGHRS, CDR2 YFSETQ. V lost 4 bases and J lost 9, with 23 bases in between. The CDR3 is made up of 17 amino acids.

The chain recombines TRBV29-1 with TRBJ1-3; D unresolved. Between the trimmed V and J ends, which lost 7 bases and 0 bases, there was a span of 10 bases. This CDR3 spans 13 amino acids. Germline V gene sequence: CDR1 SQVTM, CDR2 ANQGSEA. The CDR3 protein is CSASTSSGNTIYF. In DNA, the CDR3 is TGCAGCGCCTCGACCAGCTCTGGAAACACCATATATTTT.

This clonotype was seen many times. V usage is TRBV7-3 and J usage is TRBJ2-5; TRBD2 matches at 8 bases. The CDR3 sequence is 15 residues long. From germline, CDR1 is SGHTA and CDR2 FQGTGA. With 2 bases clipped from V and 0 bases from J, the junction kept 2 bases outside the gene matches. The CDR3 region is CASSLGLAYQETQYF. The CDR3 DNA reads as TGTGCCAGCAGCTTAGGACTAGCCTACCAAGAGACCCAGTACTTC.

The genes are TRBV19 and TRBJ2-7; 8 bases match TRBD1. CDR3 size: 14 residues. V was pared by 5 bases and J by 5 bases, with 8 bases of the junction left unmatched. The V gene's germline CDR1 is LNHDA and CDR2 SQIVND (reference sequence). The CDR3 reads CASSPRQGFNEQYF. CDR3 bases: TGTGCCAGTAGTCCCCGACAGGGGTTTAACGAGCAGTACTTC.

Ten or more counts support this clonotype. Here the CDR3 DNA reads TGTGCCAGCAGCATACAGGGAAACACCGGGGAGCTGTTTTTT. Its protein product is CASSIQGNTGELFF. The chain recombines TRBV7-2 with TRBJ2-2; D may be TRBD1 (6 bases). The germline V gene encodes CDR1 SGHTA and CDR2 FQGNSA. V was clipped by 5 bases and J by 2 bases, with 9 bases between them. The CDR3 consists of 14 residues.

The genes are TRBV7-6 and TRBJ2-2; D may be TRBD2 (5 bases). Germline CDR1 and CDR2: SGHVS and FNYEAQ. V shed 0 bases and J shed 0 bases, with 5 bases lying between them. This CDR3 contains 15 residues. The CDR3 reads CASSLAGTNTGELFF. The CDR3 coding sequence is TGTGCCAGCAGCTTAGCCGGGACGAACACCGGGGAGCTGTTTTTT.

The chain carries TRBV20-1 and TRBJ2-7; D may be TRBD1 or TRBD2 (6 bases each). V shed 0 bases and J shed 0 bases, with 12 bases lying between them. The CDR3 sequence is 15 residues long. The germline gives CDR1 DFQATT, CDR2 SNEGSKA (reference sequence). The CDR3 DNA sequence: TGCAGTGCTAGAGATGCGGGACACCCCTCCTACGAGCAGTACTTC. Amino acid sequence: CSARDAGHPSYEQYF.

This clonotype was observed at least ten times. The rearrangement uses TRBV20-1 and TRBJ2-6; D uncertain. Germline V gene data show CDR1 as DFQATT and CDR2 as SNEGSKA (reference sequence). CDR3 length equals 15 residues. V gave up 1 base and J gave up 4 bases, with 11 bases separating them. In DNA form, the CDR3 reads TGCAGTGCTAGAGCGATGGATCGGGGGGCCAACGTCCTGACTTTC. Translation gives CSARAMDRGANVLTF.

This clonotype showed up many times. The gene calls are TRBV12-3 or TRBV12-4 and TRBJ1-5, with TRBD1 matching over 7 bases. CDR3 length equals 15 residues. V trimming: 3 bases; J trimming: 7 bases; junction bases outside the gene matches: 9. This CDR3 is CASSFLQGSGQPQHF. The CDR3, as DNA: TGTGCCAGCAGTTTTCTACAGGGGTCAGGACAGCCCCAGCATTTT.